The next 18 T cell receptor beta chains were all read from a single sample in a study of blood T cell repertoires in COVID-19. This table comes from immunoSEQ multiplex PCR, and its TCRdb copy is limited to in-frame clones, with some not included. The data hold 70,000 to 90,000 clones, with over 65% observed a single time. The source material was peripheral blood. These receptors all stem from a woman of 80 years or more with acute or convalescent COVID-19.

V gene TRBV18 combines with J gene TRBJ1-5; TRBD1 matches at 9 bases. V dropped 5 bases and J dropped 4; count of bases not matched to a gene: 3. The germline CDR1 and CDR2 sequences are KGHSH and LQKENI. The CDR3 extends over 14 amino acids. CDR3 sequence (DNA): TGTGCCAGCTCAGGGACAGGGTTAAATCAGCCCCAGCATTTT. It encodes CASSGTGLNQPQHF.

Turning to this clone: An end of the junction differs from the germline gene, which may be a read error. The V and J genes are TRBV2 and TRBJ2-3; D is possibly TRBD2 (5 bases). CDR1 SNHLY and CDR2 FYNNEI come from the germline V gene. The CDR3 consists of 15 residues. CDR3 DNA sequence: TGTGCCAGCAGCGAAGCCCTGAGGGGCACAGATACGCAGTATTTT. Translation: CASSEALRGTDTQYF.

The chain uses TRBV19 and TRBJ1-2; the D gene is possibly TRBD1 (5 bases). Germline-derived CDR1 and CDR2 are LNHDA and SQIVND (reference sequence). This CDR3 is 13 amino acids long. The V and J ends lost 10 bases and 3 bases respectively, with 15 bases between them. The DNA of the CDR3 is TGTGCCACCCCCTCGAAGGGGTACTATGGCTACACCTTC. The encoded protein is CATPSKGYYGYTF.

This sequence joins TRBV5-1 and TRBJ1-1, with D possibly being TRBD1 (5 bases). V lost 1 base and J lost 6, with 13 bases in between. Germline V gene data show CDR1 as SGHRS and CDR2 as YFSETQ. The CDR3 is made up of 14 amino acids. CDR3: CASSLLWGEAEAFF. For the CDR3, the DNA is TGCGCCAGCAGCTTGCTATGGGGCGAAGCTGAAGCTTTCTTT.

The chain couples TRBV30 to TRBJ2-5; unclear D gene. CDR3 size: 12 residues. Germline loops: CDR1 GTSNPN, CDR2 SVGIG (reference sequence). Trimming removed 8 bases from V and 5 bases from J, with 15 bases in between. The CDR3 region is CAGRPLGETQYF. In DNA form, the CDR3 reads TGTGCCGGAAGACCCCTCGGGGAGACCCAGTACTTC.

V is TRBV24-1 and J is TRBJ2-3; 13 bases map to TRBD2. This CDR3 comprises 18 residues. CDR1 is KGHDR and CDR2 is SFDVKD in the germline V gene. V shed 4 bases, J shed 0 bases, and the junction held 6 bases outside the gene matches. CDR3 region: CATSETSGGDTSTDTQYF. The CDR3 bases are TGTGCCACCAGTGAAACTAGCGGGGGGGATACTAGCACAGATACGCAGTATTTT.

This clone appeared a few times. The chain uses TRBV9 and TRBJ1-5, with 7 bases that match TRBD1. Trimming took 4 bases from V and 5 from J; bases not matched to a gene: 6. The CDR3 length is 14 residues. CDR1 is SGDLS and CDR2 is YYNGEE in the germline V gene. The CDR3 spells CASSQGQGDQPQHF. DNA for the CDR3: TGTGCCAGCAGCCAAGGGCAGGGGGATCAGCCCCAGCATTTT.

This clone has a handful of counts. This chain's CDR3 is CASSPRDLAGAEQETQYF. For the CDR3, the DNA is TGTGCCAGCAGCCCGAGGGACTTAGCGGGAGCGGAACAAGAGACCCAGTACTTC. The chain employs TRBV7-6 and TRBJ2-5; 9 nucleotides agree with TRBD2. Germline trimming cut 5 bases from V and 2 bases from J; bases unmatched to any gene: 15. The CDR3 extends over 18 amino acids. Per germline, CDR1 SGHVS and CDR2 FNYEAQ.

The V and J genes are TRBV5-1 and TRBJ1-1; tentatively, D is TRBD1 (5 bases). V was pared by 4 bases and J by 5 bases, with 33 bases between. This CDR3 spans 20 amino acids. Looked up from germline, CDR1 is SGHRS and CDR2 is YFSETQ. The DNA for the CDR3 is TGCGCCAGCAGCCGTGGTCAGTCGCGGGGCGTGGGGAGGGCGAGGACTGAAGCTTTCTTT. Its translation is CASSRGQSRGVGRARTEAFF. The entire variable domain, with the rest obtained from reference TRBV5-1 and TRBJ1-1, is as follows: KAGVTQTPRYLIKTRGQQVTLSCSPISGHRSVSWYQQTPGQGLQFLFEYFSETQRNKGNFPGRFSGRQFSNSRSEMNVSTLELGDSALYLCASSRGQSRGVGRARTEAFFGQGTRLTVV.

The V call is TRBV6-5, the J call TRBJ2-2; D is unresolved. The CDR3 is 13 residues long. CDR1 and CDR2 (germline): MNHEY, SVGAGI. Trimming took 2 bases from V and 5 from J, leaving 6 bases between them. The CDR3 here is CASSYGDTGELFF. The CDR3 coding sequence is TGTGCCAGCAGTTACGGAGATACCGGGGAGCTGTTTTTT.

This sequence joins TRBV30 and TRBJ1-3; D gene unclear. Germline assignment: CDR1 GTSNPN and CDR2 SVGIG (reference sequence). CDR3 length: 13 amino acids. The V and J ends lost 3 bases and 3 bases respectively, with 9 bases between them. CDR3 sequence: CAWSPTLGNTIYF. The CDR3 nucleotides are TGTGCCTGGAGCCCAACTCTTGGAAACACCATATATTTT.

The chain combines TRBV11-2 with TRBJ2-2, with a weak D call TRBD1 (6 bases). The germline V gene encodes CDR1 SGHAT and CDR2 FQNNGV. This CDR3 comprises 14 residues. Trimming left V 6 bases short and J 4 bases short, with 12 bases between. CDR3 amino acids: CASRTTGSTGELFF. The CDR3 DNA follows: TGTGCCAGCAGGACAACAGGGAGCACCGGGGAGCTGTTTTTT.

The rearrangement links TRBV5-5 to TRBJ2-5; possibly TRBD1 for D (6 bases). The V gene's germline CDR1 is SGHKS and CDR2 YYEKEE (reference sequence). The length of the CDR3 is 15 residues. V gave up 0 bases and J gave up 1 base, with 10 bases separating them. The CDR3 reads CASSLEGQLQETQYF. The CDR3 DNA is TGTGCCAGCAGCTTGGAGGGACAACTCCAAGAGACCCAGTACTTC.

The chain recombines TRBV3-1 (or the pseudogene TRBV3-2) with TRBJ2-5, with D maybe TRBD1 (6 bases). V dropped 2 bases and J dropped 5 bases, with 18 bases sitting between them. The germline CDR1 and CDR2 sequences are LGHDT and YNNKEL (reference sequence). The CDR3 has 16 amino acids. The CDR3 region has the DNA TGTGCCAGCAGCCAAAGCACGGCAGGGGTTGGGGAGACCCAGTACTTC. Its translation: CASSQSTAGVGETQYF.

V and J are TRBV18 and TRBJ1-3, with 10 bases aligning to TRBD1. CDR3 size: 18 residues. Germline assignment: CDR1 KGHSH and CDR2 LQKENI. Trimming at V came to 8 bases and at J to 1 base, leaving 14 bases not matched to a gene. The CDR3 DNA reads TGTGCCAGCGTCACGGGACAGGGGCGCCTCCAGTCTGGAAACACCATATATTTT. Amino acids: CASVTGQGRLQSGNTIYF.

The chain couples TRBV7-2 to TRBJ2-1, with TRBD2 matching 7 bases. CDR1 SGHTA and CDR2 FQGNSA come from the germline V gene. V lost 3 bases to trimming and J lost 0 bases; unmatched junction nucleotides: 2. This CDR3 contains 15 residues. The CDR3 reads CASSFGGGSYNEQFF. The CDR3 DNA follows: TGTGCCAGCAGCTTTGGGGGGGGCTCCTACAATGAGCAGTTCTTC. Filled out from reference TRBV7-2 and TRBJ2-1, the complete variable domain reads GAGVSQSPSNKVTEKGKDVELRCDPISGHTALYWYRQSLGQGLEFLIYFQGNSAPDKSGLPSDRFSAERTGGSVSTLTIQRTQQEDSAVYLCASSFGGGSYNEQFFGPGTRLTVL.

V usage is TRBV19 and J usage is TRBJ1-4, with 9 positions matching TRBD1. From germline, CDR1 is LNHDA and CDR2 SQIVND (reference sequence). After removal of 5 bases from V and 8 bases from J, the junction contained 6 bases not matched to a gene. This CDR3 comprises 14 residues. The CDR3: CASSPGQGREKLFF. CDR3 coding DNA: TGTGCCAGTAGTCCGGGACAGGGAAGGGAAAAACTGTTTTTT.

V usage is TRBV7-9 and J usage is TRBJ1-4; 9 bases align to TRBD1. The V gene end was trimmed by 4 bases and the J gene end by 7 bases; junction bases not matched to a gene: 7. The CDR3 covers 15 residues. Germline CDR1 SEHNR, CDR2 FQNEAQ (reference sequence). The CDR3 sequence is CASSSPGQGREKLFF. In DNA, the CDR3 is TGTGCCAGCAGCTCTCCGGGACAGGGTCGTGAAAAACTGTTTTTT.